The rows below give T cell receptor beta chains drawn from one sample of a study of post-analysis software for immune sequencing data. MiXCR, applied by TCRdb to the PCR reads, yields one record per CDR3 protein. Of about 500,000 distinct CDR3 sequences in the sample, approximately 45% were seen once. Sample: blood. The origin of the receptors is a girl aged 5-17 years with multiple sclerosis. The CDR3 runs from the conserved cysteine through the conserved F or W. Fields, in order: clone size, V gene, J gene, CDR3 protein. Not all rows give a size; the values are once, few, many and, for expanded clones, a class.

NA	TRBV28	TRBJ2-7	CASSTPGIISYEQYF
NA	TRBV20-1	TRBJ2-3	CSASARGPDTQYF
NA	TRBV20-1	TRBJ2-3	CSASERRTSGSITDTQYF
few	TRBV28	TRBJ2-3	CASSFSVWSTDTQYF
few	TRBV12-3/TRBV12-4	TRBJ1-2	CASSLDGPNYGYTF
few	TRBV7-2	TRBJ2-3	CASSQRLVGSDTQYF
NA	TRBV4-2	TRBJ2-7	CASSQDWAGISSYEQYF
NA	TRBV12-3/TRBV12-4	TRBJ2-3	CATSRGGSRTDTQYF
few	TRBV29-1	TRBJ2-4	CSVTGVEDIQYF
NA	TRBV5-1	TRBJ2-7	CASRGQAHEQYF
NA	TRBV7-9	TRBJ2-5	CASSLRAEESEETQYF
NA	TRBV9	TRBJ2-3	CASSVGLAGGADTQYF
once	TRBV29-1	TRBJ2-1	CSGSLASYNEQFF
NA	TRBV6-2/TRBV6-3	NA	CASSYVAGAVYEQYF
many	TRBV6-5	TRBJ2-7	CASSYSGSSYEQYF
NA	TRBV27	TRBJ2-1	CASSLGTSDYNEQFF
NA	TRBV4-1	NA	CASSLRPGTTNYEQYF
NA	TRBV29-1	TRBJ1-1	CSTGDGLNTEAFF
NA	TRBV7-6	TRBJ2-7	CASSLGGGRAMCDEQYF
NA	TRBV20-1	TRBJ2-1	CSVIQAGERNEQFF
few	TRBV10-1	TRBJ2-1	CASSESAYNEQFF
NA	TRBV28	TRBJ2-1	CASSYRVLYNEQFF
few	TRBV7-2	TRBJ1-2	CASSLARGANYGYTF
NA	TRBV5-1	TRBJ2-1	CASSLLHLGQNNEQFF
NA	TRBV12-5	TRBJ2-5	CASGLTRGGLAYQETQYF
NA	TRBV11-2	TRBJ2-5	CASSLAGSSIYQETQYF
many	TRBV29-1	TRBJ2-7	CSVEYNSKTGDTYEQYF
once	TRBV28	TRBJ1-3	CASSPPVSAAGNTIYF
NA	TRBV28	TRBJ2-1	CASSSNLGGRGPFSSYNEQFF
NA	TRBV27	TRBJ2-5	CASRESGTGKETQYF
few	TRBV27	TRBJ2-7	CASSLRLAEYYEQYF
NA	TRBV7-9	TRBJ2-5	CASSDTNRVGETQYF
NA	TRBV6-2/TRBV6-3	TRBJ2-5	CASSWTSGSSETQYF
NA	TRBV29-1	TRBJ2-6	CSVEVRGRGSGSGANVLTF
NA	TRBV24-1	TRBJ2-1	CATSVVSYNEQFF
NA	TRBV7-2	TRBJ2-3	CASSPTQLLQYF
NA	TRBV7-9	TRBJ2-5	CASSWVGETQYF
few	TRBV20-1	TRBJ2-7	CSAGGTSGAYEQYF
NA	TRBV4-1	TRBJ2-7	CASQGDNSYEQYF
NA	TRBV11-1	TRBJ2-4	CASSPNIYSGTGGRAKNIQYF
once	TRBV19	TRBJ2-6	CASSPIGANVLTF
few	TRBV7-2	TRBJ2-7	CASGLPTSGSNEQYF
NA	TRBV14	NA	CASSQGGVEQYF
NA	TRBV5-5	NA	CASSLQGVETQYF
few	TRBV29-1	TRBJ2-2	CSVEVWGVGELFF
NA	TRBV19	TRBJ2-1	CASSIRGLALYNEQFF
once	TRBV7-9	TRBJ1-1	CASSSPGGTEAFF
NA	TRBV21-1	NA	CASSKGAGRDYEQYF
NA	TRBV7-3	TRBJ2-5	CASSASRGVLETQYF
few	TRBV10-3	TRBJ2-1	CAISALREGRYEQFF
few	TRBV20-1	TRBJ2-5	CSARAGTYEETQYF
NA	TRBV7-2	TRBJ2-1	CASSSGTSGKYEQFF
NA	TRBV4-1	TRBJ2-2	CASSHGTGTGELFF
NA	TRBV12-3/TRBV12-4	TRBJ2-7	CASSLGTGTSGTYEQYF
NA	TRBV18	TRBJ2-1	CASSPPSAGGGNEQFF
NA	TRBV15	TRBJ2-7	CATSRDRTYEQYF
NA	TRBV7-9	TRBJ2-3	CASSPLGQTRPDTQYF